The clone carrying this T cell receptor beta chain was counted a few times. With 4 bases removed from V and 1 base from J, the gap between germline ends came to 8 bases. CDR1 and CDR2 (germline): SGHVS, FQNEAQ. The CDR3 contains 14 residues. Authors of the study amplified TCR beta CDR3 regions from RNA transcripts. With the HTBI primer set, the TCR CDR3 went through a first round of RT-PCR. Each CDR3 protein gets one entry after TCRdb re-called the multiplex PCR reads with MiXCR. The profile shows more than 500,000 distinct CDR3 sequences, roughly 16% of them singletons. These data come from a study of T cells in Graves' hyperthyroidism and ophthalmopathy.

This chain uses TRBV7-8 with TRBJ1-5, with a weak D call TRBD1 (5 bases). The sequence derives from a woman in her 30s with Graves' hyperthyroidism. The sequenced sample was blood. The CDR3 reads CASSWDGSNQPQHF. CDR3 in DNA: TGTGCCAGCAGCTGGGACGGAAGCAATCAGCCCCAGCATTTT.